Below are 27 T cell receptor beta chains sequenced from a single sample in a study of Ad26.COV2.S vaccination and SARS-CoV-2 variants. Using immunoSEQ multiplex PCR, the repertoire was profiled, and TCRdb retains in-frame clones only, with some absent. The sample shows some 420,000 clones, around 89% of them seen only once. Treatment meaning: about 20 received Ad26.COV2.S at low or high dose, single or two shots; about 5 received placebo; per-sample allocation not given. The study sampled participants on day 63 after the first vaccine or placebo injection. The sample was peripheral blood, taken in a trial of Ad26.COV2.S vaccine versus placebo. The receptor set was obtained from a person between 18 and 60 years old who received the Ad26.COV2.S COVID-19 vaccine or a placebo.

The chain carries TRBV30 and TRBJ1-1; D not certain. Germline values: CDR1 GTSNPN, CDR2 SVGIG (reference sequence). V lost 2 bases, J lost 2 bases, and 9 bases lay in between. The CDR3 consists of 13 residues. The chain's CDR3 is CAWSSGSNTEAFF. DNA for the CDR3: TGTGCCTGGAGTTCGGGGTCAAACACTGAAGCTTTCTTT.

The gene calls are TRBV7-2 and TRBJ2-5; D is possibly TRBD1 (6 bases). V lost 5 bases and J lost 2, with 15 bases in between. The CDR3 is 15 residues long. From germline, CDR1 is SGHTA and CDR2 FQGNSA. In DNA form, the CDR3 reads TGTGCCAGCAGCAACTACCCCCAGGGGCAAGAGACCCAGTACTTC. This gives the protein CASSNYPQGQETQYF.

V usage is TRBV5-1 and J usage is TRBJ2-7; 12 bases match TRBD1. V was pared by 4 bases and J by 7 bases, with 12 bases of the junction left unmatched. The germline V gene has CDR1 SGHRS and CDR2 YFSETQ. The CDR3 extends over 16 amino acids. The chain's CDR3 is CASSPLGGQGAGEQYF. Written as DNA, the CDR3 is TGCGCCAGCAGCCCCCTGGGGGGACAGGGGGCGGGAGAGCAGTACTTC.

V gene TRBV11-3 combines with J gene TRBJ1-1; D not certain. CDR3 length: 14 residues. The V and J ends lost 1 base and 6 bases respectively, with 12 bases between them. Germline assignment: CDR1 SGHNT and CDR2 YENEEA. The chain's CDR3 is CASSLGSESAEAFF. CDR3 bases: TGTGCCAGCAGCTTAGGGTCGGAGTCTGCTGAAGCTTTCTTT.

The chain recombines TRBV3-1 (or the pseudogene TRBV3-2) with TRBJ1-1, with TRBD1 matching over 8 bases. J lost 5 bases, V lost 5 bases, and 7 bases had no gene match. Germline V gives CDR1 LGHDT, CDR2 YNNKEL (reference sequence). The CDR3 is 14 amino acids. The CDR3 nucleotides are TGTGCCAGCAGCAACAGGGGGGAGATAACTGAAGCTTTCTTT. Amino acids: CASSNRGEITEAFF.

The rearrangement joins TRBV25-1 to TRBJ1-1; D is unresolved. V was shortened by 6 bases and J by 6 bases, with 17 bases between the two germline ends. This CDR3 has 14 amino acids. CDR1 is MGHDK, CDR2 SYGVNS, per germline. CDR3 sequence (DNA): TGTGCCAGCAGACCGACGGGTTTTCGGGCTGAAGCTTTCTTT. Protein: CASRPTGFRAEAFF.

The chain couples TRBV3-1 (or the pseudogene TRBV3-2) to TRBJ2-3; no reliable D call. V shed 3 bases and J shed 6 bases, with 19 bases lying between them. The germline V gene encodes CDR1 LGHDT and CDR2 YNNKEL (reference sequence). The CDR3 has 16 residues. The CDR3 protein is CASSHGDVSPLDTQYF. The CDR3 region has the DNA TGTGCCAGCAGCCACGGAGACGTTTCCCCCCTCGATACGCAGTATTTT.

The chain couples TRBV7-2 to TRBJ2-7; D is ambiguous. The germline gives CDR1 SGHTA, CDR2 FQGNSA. The CDR3 is made up of 12 amino acids. Trimming shortened V by 5 bases and J by 6 bases, and 11 bases separated the two germline ends. The CDR3 reads CASSTRQSEQYF. The CDR3 nucleotides read TGTGCCAGCAGCACCCGACAATCCGAGCAGTACTTC.

V usage is TRBV10-1 and J usage is TRBJ2-1; 13 positions match TRBD2. After removal of 4 bases from V and 8 bases from J, the junction contained 5 bases not matched to a gene. CDR1 is WNHNN and CDR2 is SYGVQD in the germline V gene (reference sequence). This CDR3 spans 15 amino acids. This CDR3 reads CASSVTSGGADEQFF. CDR3 bases: TGCGCCAGCAGTGTTACTAGCGGGGGGGCCGATGAGCAGTTCTTC.

This clone appeared a single time. The chain is built from TRBV5-4 and TRBJ2-2; TRBD1 agrees at 11 bases. Germline lookup yields CDR1 SGHNT and CDR2 YYREEE (reference sequence). This CDR3 region has 15 residues. The ends lost 3 bases at V and 5 bases at J; junction bases unmatched: 3. The chain's CDR3 is CASSWGQGGTGELFF. The CDR3 DNA follows: TGTGCCAGCAGCTGGGGACAGGGGGGTACCGGGGAGCTGTTTTTT. The full variable domain, in which reference TRBV5-4 and TRBJ2-2 provide the parts outside the CDR3, is ETGVTQSPTHLIKTRGQQVTLRCSSQSGHNTVSWYQQALGQGPQFIFQYYREEENGRGNFPPRFSGLQFPNYSSELNVNALELDDSALYLCASSWGQGGTGELFFGEGSRLTVL.

This clone was counted a single time. V and J are TRBV6-5 and TRBJ1-6; D is unclear. V was pared by 7 bases and J by 9 bases, with 16 bases between. Germline-derived CDR1 and CDR2 are MNHEY and SVGAGI. This CDR3 comprises 14 residues. The CDR3 DNA sequence: TGTGCCAGCACCTCAAAGGGAGATATTTCACCCCTCCACTTT. Its protein is CASTSKGDISPLHF.

V usage is TRBV9 and J usage is TRBJ2-2, with D perhaps given as TRBD1 or TRBD2 (6 bases each). The V end lost 4 bases, the J end lost 3 bases, and 19 bases lay between the germline ends. Germline CDR1 is SGDLS and CDR2 is YYNGEE. The CDR3 totals 17 residues. The CDR3 nucleotides read TGTGCCAGCAGCCCTATGAGGGGGGCCCACTACACCGGGGAGCTGTTTTTT. Translated: CASSPMRGAHYTGELFF.

The chain is built from TRBV13 and TRBJ1-1; D is ambiguous. This CDR3 is 14 amino acids long. CDR1 and CDR2 from the germline V gene are PRHDT and FYEKMQ (reference sequence). V was trimmed by 3 bases and J by 5 bases, leaving 13 bases between them. CDR3 sequence reads: CASSFLGQSTEAFF. CDR3 nucleotides: TGTGCCAGCAGCTTCTTAGGCCAGAGTACTGAAGCTTTCTTT.

The V and J genes are TRBV30 and TRBJ1-6; D is unresolved. V gave up 1 base and J gave up 8 bases, with 12 bases separating them. CDR1 and CDR2 from the germline V gene are GTSNPN and SVGIG (reference sequence). The CDR3 length is 14 residues. CDR3 nucleotide sequence: TGTGCCTGGAGTGAGGGATCGGGAGATTCACCCCTCCACTTT. It is translated as CAWSEGSGDSPLHF. The variable domain in full, completed from reference TRBV30 and TRBJ1-6, reads SQTIHQWPATLVQPVGSPLSLECTVEGTSNPNLYWYRQAAGRGLQLLFYSVGIGQISSEVPQNLSASRPQDRQFILSSKKLLLSDSGFYLCAWSEGSGDSPLHFGNGTRLTVT.

The chain carries TRBV7-2 and TRBJ2-5; D uncertain. CDR1 and CDR2 (germline): SGHTA, FQGNSA. The CDR3 has 15 amino acids. Between the trimmed V and J ends, which lost 2 bases and 5 bases, there was a span of 15 bases. The CDR3 protein is CASSLMSSPRETQYF. The CDR3 coding sequence is TGTGCCAGCAGCTTAATGTCCAGTCCGCGGGAGACCCAGTACTTC. The full variable domain, completed using reference TRBV7-2 and TRBJ2-5, is GAGVSQSPSNKVTEKGKDVELRCDPISGHTALYWYRQSLGQGLEFLIYFQGNSAPDKSGLPSDRFSAERTGGSVSTLTIQRTQQEDSAVYLCASSLMSSPRETQYFGPGTRLLVL.

This clone was counted at least ten times. V and J are TRBV21-1 and TRBJ2-3. TRBV21-1 is described as a pseudogene. This CDR3 region has 14 residues. In DNA form, the CDR3 reads TGTGCCAGCAGCAAAAGAGACCCAGTGGATACGCAGTATTTT. Protein: CASSKRDPVDTQYF.

The V and J genes are TRBV7-6 and TRBJ1-1; TRBD1 is a possible D gene (5 bases). Germline V gene sequence: CDR1 SGHVS, CDR2 FNYEAQ. V was clipped by 2 bases and J by 4 bases, with 14 bases between them. The CDR3 length is 15 residues. CDR3 DNA: TGTGCCAGCAGCTTACTTCCGGGACGGGGCACTGAAGCTTTCTTT. It translates to CASSLLPGRGTEAFF.

The V call is TRBV23-1, the J call TRBJ2-7, with D possibly called TRBD1 or TRBD2 (6 bases each). TRBV23-1 is classed as an ORF, of uncertain function. This CDR3 is 13 amino acids long. V dropped 10 bases and J dropped 6 bases, with 19 bases sitting between them. The CDR3 reads CATLLRGESEQYF. The CDR3 DNA sequence: TGCGCCACCTTACTAAGGGGGGAAAGCGAGCAGTACTTC.

The rearrangement uses TRBV7-9 and TRBJ2-7, with D perhaps matching TRBD1 (6 bases). Looked up from germline, CDR1 is SEHNR and CDR2 is FQNEAQ (reference sequence). V was shortened by 2 bases and J by 3 bases, with 11 bases between the two germline ends. This CDR3 has 14 amino acids. CDR3 sequence: CASSLSGGNYEQYF. DNA of the CDR3: TGTGCCAGCAGCTTAAGTGGGGGCAACTACGAGCAGTACTTC.

Here the CDR3 reads CASQLTGDFNQPQHF. The CDR3, as DNA: TGTGCCAGTCAACTCACAGGGGATTTCAATCAGCCCCAGCATTTT. This chain joins TRBV19 and TRBJ1-5, with 7 bases identical to TRBD1. Germline CDR1 LNHDA, CDR2 SQIVND (reference sequence). The CDR3 consists of 15 residues. Unmatched junction bases numbered 10, after V lost 8 bases and J lost 3 bases.

The chain has TRBV4-3 and TRBJ1-1, with D possibly TRBD1 on 5 matching bases. Germline V gene sequence: CDR1 LGHNA, CDR2 YSLEER. The CDR3 covers 16 residues. The V and J ends lost 0 bases and 1 base respectively, with 12 bases between them. CDR3 DNA: TGCGCCAGCAGCCAAGATCCCAATGACAGGAACACTGAAGCTTTCTTT. It is translated as CASSQDPNDRNTEAFF.

This chain links TRBV2 with TRBJ2-2; 7 nucleotides match TRBD1. The CDR3 consists of 13 residues. J was trimmed by 6 bases and V by 8 bases; bases with no gene match: 6. The germline CDR1 and CDR2 sequences are SNHLY and FYNNEI. The CDR3: CASSKGAAGELFF. The CDR3 region has the DNA TGTGCCAGCTCGAAGGGGGCGGCCGGGGAGCTGTTTTTT.

The CDR3 loop is CSASRGAGNSPLHF. The CDR3 DNA sequence: TGCAGTGCTAGTAGGGGCGCTGGTAATTCACCCCTCCACTTT. This sequence joins TRBV20-1 and TRBJ1-6; D perhaps matches TRBD1 (5 bases). CDR1 is DFQATT, CDR2 SNEGSKA, per germline (reference sequence). The V gene lost 3 bases and the J gene lost 6 bases, with 12 bases spanning the gap. There are 14 residues in the CDR3.

The chain couples TRBV7-3 to TRBJ1-1; 8 bases align to TRBD1. The V gene's germline CDR1 is SGHTA and CDR2 FQGTGA. This CDR3 comprises 15 residues. V was pared by 3 bases and J by 0 bases, with 3 bases of the junction left unmatched. CDR3 loop: CASSFGTGVNTEAFF. CDR3 DNA sequence: TGTGCCAGCAGCTTTGGGACAGGAGTGAACACTGAAGCTTTCTTT.

The chain employs TRBV5-4 and TRBJ2-5; D remains ambiguous. The germline CDR1 and CDR2 sequences are SGHNT and YYREEE (reference sequence). The CDR3 totals 14 residues. V was trimmed by 2 bases and J by 2 bases, leaving 10 bases between them. CDR3 sequence (DNA): TGTGCCAGCAGCTTCCGGGCCTTACAAGAGACCCAGTACTTC. As protein: CASSFRALQETQYF.

The gene calls are TRBV14 and TRBJ2-2; tentatively, D is TRBD1 (7 bases). The germline gives CDR1 SGHDN, CDR2 FVKESK. The CDR3 loop spans 19 amino acids. Trimming pared 11 bases from V and 2 bases from J, leaving 30 bases between. The CDR3 nucleotides are TGTGCCGGGCGCCGGGGGACAGCCGACCACCGGAGAAACACCGGGGAGCTGTTTTTT. Its protein is CAGRRGTADHRRNTGELFF.

A note on this clone: At the DNA level, this CDR3 is encoded by other sequences in the same sample as well. The chain joins TRBV30 to TRBJ2-5; D is possibly TRBD1 (5 bases). V was pared by 0 bases and J by 4 bases, with 9 bases between. This CDR3 has 13 amino acids. Germline values: CDR1 GTSNPN, CDR2 SVGIG (reference sequence). CDR3 sequence: CAWSVGRVETQYF. In DNA form, the CDR3 reads TGTGCCTGGAGTGTAGGCAGGGTAGAGACCCAGTACTTC.